These T cell receptor beta chains were read from a single sample in a study of identical twins. TCRdb ran MiXCR on the 5' RACE reads and lists one entry per CDR3 protein. The sample yields about 690,000 distinct CDR3 sequences, around 6.1% seen once. Sequencing was performed on naive T cells sorted from blood. These receptors came from a man younger than 35 in good health. Each CDR3 is given with its conserved first and last residue. Each record gives: V gene, J gene, clone size, D gene, CDR3 protein, CDR3 DNA. The D gene is left open where the match is weak. Only some rows state a clone size, as once, few, many or a class for expanded clones.

V gene: TRBV9; J gene: TRBJ2-3; clone size: many; D gene: -; CDR3 protein: CASSVSSTRGTDTQYF; CDR3 DNA: TGTGCCAGCAGCGTTTCCTCCACTAGGGGCACAGATACGCAGTATTTT
V gene: TRBV6-6; J gene: TRBJ2-7; clone size: few; D gene: -; CDR3 protein: CASKPGQPYEQYF; CDR3 DNA: TGTGCCAGCAAACCGGGCCAACCCTACGAGCAGTACTTC
V gene: TRBV11-1; J gene: TRBJ2-5; clone size: -; D gene: -; CDR3 protein: CASSSPGRSGDRWYQETQYF; CDR3 DNA: TGTGCCAGCAGCTCCCCGGGTCGAAGCGGCGACCGTTGGTACCAAGAGACCCAGTACTTC
V gene: TRBV12-3/TRBV12-4; J gene: TRBJ2-2; clone size: many; D gene: -; CDR3 protein: CASSGLSNTGELFF; CDR3 DNA: TGTGCCAGCAGTGGACTCTCTAACACCGGGGAGCTGTTTTTT
V gene: TRBV11-3; J gene: TRBJ2-5; clone size: few; D gene: -; CDR3 protein: CASSPGTESQETQYF; CDR3 DNA: TGTGCCAGCAGCCCGGGGACCGAGAGCCAAGAGACCCAGTACTTC
V gene: TRBV5-1; J gene: TRBJ2-1; clone size: -; D gene: TRBD2; CDR3 protein: CASSHRTGLASGRNNEQFF; CDR3 DNA: TGCGCCAGCAGCCACCGGACAGGTCTCGCTAGCGGGAGGAACAATGAGCAGTTCTTC
V gene: TRBV6-1; J gene: TRBJ2-5; clone size: many; D gene: TRBD2; CDR3 protein: CATGGLARETQYF; CDR3 DNA: TGTGCCACCGGAGGACTAGCGAGAGAGACCCAGTACTTC
V gene: TRBV6-5; J gene: TRBJ1-1; clone size: -; D gene: -; CDR3 protein: CASSYPPGGRNTEAFF; CDR3 DNA: TGTGCCAGCAGTTACCCCCCGGGGGGGCGGAACACTGAAGCTTTCTTT
V gene: TRBV5-1; J gene: TRBJ2-1; clone size: many; D gene: TRBD2; CDR3 protein: CASRTSGRGQEQFF; CDR3 DNA: TGCGCCAGCAGGACTAGCGGGAGGGGACAGGAGCAGTTCTTC
V gene: TRBV5-1; J gene: TRBJ1-2; clone size: many; D gene: -; CDR3 protein: CASFLQGYTF; CDR3 DNA: TGCGCCAGTTTCCTACAGGGCTACACCTTC
V gene: TRBV5-1; J gene: TRBJ2-1; clone size: many; D gene: TRBD2; CDR3 protein: CASSFGWREGIYGNEQFF; CDR3 DNA: TGCGCCAGCAGCTTCGGTTGGCGGGAGGGCATTTATGGCAATGAGCAGTTCTTC
V gene: TRBV30; J gene: TRBJ2-7; clone size: few; D gene: TRBD1; CDR3 protein: CAWNPDRGRLYF; CDR3 DNA: TGTGCCTGGAATCCAGACAGGGGGCGCCTCTACTTC
V gene: TRBV5-6; J gene: TRBJ1-4; clone size: many; D gene: -; CDR3 protein: CASSLLEGAPNEKLFF; CDR3 DNA: TGTGCCAGCAGCTTGCTTGAAGGGGCACCTAATGAAAAACTGTTTTTT
V gene: TRBV29-1; J gene: TRBJ2-7; clone size: many; D gene: TRBD2; CDR3 protein: CSVRPGTSGSREQYF; CDR3 DNA: TGCAGCGTCCGTCCCGGGACTAGCGGGAGTAGAGAGCAGTACTTC
V gene: TRBV27; J gene: TRBJ2-3; clone size: many; D gene: -; CDR3 protein: CASSLSLLGGTDTQYF; CDR3 DNA: TGTGCCAGCAGTTTAAGCTTACTAGGTGGCACAGATACGCAGTATTTT
V gene: TRBV4-3; J gene: TRBJ1-3; clone size: many; D gene: -; CDR3 protein: CASSQGRQAGNTIYF; CDR3 DNA: TGCGCCAGCAGCCAGGGGAGACAGGCTGGAAACACCATATATTTT
V gene: TRBV6-5; J gene: TRBJ2-3; clone size: -; D gene: -; CDR3 protein: CASSYTRPAGVGADTQYF; CDR3 DNA: TGTGCCAGCAGTTACACACGGCCAGCAGGAGTGGGGGCAGATACGCAGTATTTT
V gene: TRBV14; J gene: TRBJ1-1; clone size: many; D gene: -; CDR3 protein: CASSQDDFKAFF; CDR3 DNA: TGTGCCAGCAGCCAAGACGACTTTAAGGCTTTCTTT
V gene: TRBV5-1; J gene: TRBJ1-1; clone size: many; D gene: TRBD1; CDR3 protein: CASSEASQGIEAFF; CDR3 DNA: TGCGCCAGCAGCGAAGCGTCACAGGGGATTGAAGCTTTCTTT
V gene: TRBV3-1; J gene: TRBJ2-7; clone size: many; D gene: -; CDR3 protein: CASSPAYGVSEQYF; CDR3 DNA: TGTGCCAGCAGCCCCGCGTATGGGGTCTCCGAGCAGTACTTC
V gene: TRBV20-1; J gene: TRBJ2-1; clone size: few; D gene: TRBD2; CDR3 protein: CSARGPGLAGPEQFF; CDR3 DNA: TGCAGTGCTAGAGGTCCGGGACTAGCGGGACCCGAGCAGTTCTTC
V gene: TRBV7-9; J gene: TRBJ1-1; clone size: -; D gene: -; CDR3 protein: CASSLAAHTNTEAFF; CDR3 DNA: TGTGCCAGCAGCTTAGCGGCACACACGAACACTGAAGCTTTCTTT
V gene: TRBV4-1; J gene: TRBJ2-2; clone size: -; D gene: -; CDR3 protein: CASSIQPEGANTGELFF; CDR3 DNA: TGCGCCAGCAGCATACAGCCCGAGGGAGCCAACACCGGGGAGCTGTTTTTT
V gene: TRBV7-3; J gene: TRBJ2-1; clone size: -; D gene: TRBD2; CDR3 protein: CASSQTSGREGEQFF; CDR3 DNA: TGTGCCAGCAGCCAGACTAGCGGGAGGGAGGGTGAGCAGTTCTTC